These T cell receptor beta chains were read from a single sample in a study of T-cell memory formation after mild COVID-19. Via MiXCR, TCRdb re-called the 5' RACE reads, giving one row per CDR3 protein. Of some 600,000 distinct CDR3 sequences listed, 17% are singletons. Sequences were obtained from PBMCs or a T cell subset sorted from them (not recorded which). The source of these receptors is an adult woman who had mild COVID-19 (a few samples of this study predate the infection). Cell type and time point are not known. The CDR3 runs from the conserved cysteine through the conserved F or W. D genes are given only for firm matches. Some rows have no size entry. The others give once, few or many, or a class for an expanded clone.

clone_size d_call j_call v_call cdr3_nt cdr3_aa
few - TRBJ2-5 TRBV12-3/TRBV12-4 TGTGCCAGCACGAACGCGGAGGGCCAAGAGACCCAGTACTTC CASTNAEGQETQYF
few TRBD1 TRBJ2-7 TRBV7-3 TGTGCCAGCAGCCCCCTGGGGGACAGGTCCTCCCAAGCCGAGCAGTACTTC CASSPLGDRSSQAEQYF
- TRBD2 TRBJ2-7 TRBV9 TGTGCCAGCAGCTTAACGGGGACTAGCAGCTACGAGCAGTACTTC CASSLTGTSSYEQYF
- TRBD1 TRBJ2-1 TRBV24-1 TGTGCCACCAGTGAGGGGGGACAGGGGGCTTGGAATGAGCAGTTCTTC CATSEGGQGAWNEQFF
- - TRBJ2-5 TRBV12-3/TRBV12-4 TGTGCCAGCAACGGAAATGAAGAGACCCAGTACTTC CASNGNEETQYF
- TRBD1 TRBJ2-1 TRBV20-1 TGCAGTGCCACGGAACAGGGGTACTACAATGAGCAGTTCTTC CSATEQGYYNEQFF
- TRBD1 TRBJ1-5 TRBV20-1 TGCAGTGCTGTCAGGGGGCGAGGATTTGCCGGCAATCAGCCCCAGCATTTT CSAVRGRGFAGNQPQHF
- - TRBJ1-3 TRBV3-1 TGTGCCAGCCTGGCCCTCTCTGGAAACACCATATATTTT CASLALSGNTIYF
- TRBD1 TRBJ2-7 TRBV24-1 TGTGCCACCAGTGATTTGCTTCGGGACAGGACGCAATCCTACGAGCAGTACTTC CATSDLLRDRTQSYEQYF
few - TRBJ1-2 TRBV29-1 TGCAGCGTTGAGATCGTTAACTATGGCTACACCTTC CSVEIVNYGYTF
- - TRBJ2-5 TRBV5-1 TGCGCCAGCACCTGGGGGGCAGGGGACGAGACCCAGTACTTC CASTWGAGDETQYF
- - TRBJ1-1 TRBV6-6 TGTGCCAGCAGTTATAGGTCTGGGGAAAACACTGAAGCTTTCTTT CASSYRSGENTEAFF
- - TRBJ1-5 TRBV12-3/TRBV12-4 TGTGCCAGCAGTTTAGTCGCAGGGGTAAGACAGCCCCAGCATTTT CASSLVAGVRQPQHF
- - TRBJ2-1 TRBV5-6 TGTGCCAGCAGCTTGCCTAGTCACAATGAGCAGTTCTTC CASSLPSHNEQFF
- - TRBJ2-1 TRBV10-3 TGTGCCATCAGCCAGGGTGACGAGCAGTTCTTC CAISQGDEQFF
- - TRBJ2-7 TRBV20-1 TGCAGTGCTAGAGGGCCCAGCTACGAGCAGTACTTC CSARGPSYEQYF
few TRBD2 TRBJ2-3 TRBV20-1 TGCAGTGCTAGAGATCTTAGCGGGGGGGCCTCTTTTGGTACGCAGTATTTT CSARDLSGGASFGTQYF
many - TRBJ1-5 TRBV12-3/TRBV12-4 TGTGCCAGCCGTCGGACAGTTCAGCCCCAGCATTTT CASRRTVQPQHF
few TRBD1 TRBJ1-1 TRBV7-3 TGTGCCAGCAGCCCGCAGGGGGCGGTTAACACTGAAGCTTTCTTT CASSPQGAVNTEAFF
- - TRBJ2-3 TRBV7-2 TGTGCCAGCAGCCTCCCTGGAGGGGCTAGCACAGATACGCAGTATTTT CASSLPGGASTDTQYF
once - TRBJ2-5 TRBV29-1 TGCAGCGTTGATCCAGGGTGGGGGCAAGAGACCCAGTACTTC CSVDPGWGQETQYF
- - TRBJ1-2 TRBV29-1 TGCAGCGTTGAACGGCGAGATAACTATGGCTACACCTTC CSVERRDNYGYTF
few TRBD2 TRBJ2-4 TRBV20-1 TGCAGTGCTAGAGGGGGGGGAGACACCAAAAACATTCAGTACTTC CSARGGGDTKNIQYF
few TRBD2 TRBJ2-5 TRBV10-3 TGTGCCATCAGTGATATAGCGGGTCGGGAGACCCAGTACTTC CAISDIAGRETQYF
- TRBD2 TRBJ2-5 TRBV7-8 TGTGCCAGCAGCTTTAGCGGGGGGACTAAAGAGACCCAGTACTTC CASSFSGGTKETQYF
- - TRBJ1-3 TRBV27 TGTGCCAGCAGTTTTTCCGGCTCTGGAAACACCATATATTTT CASSFSGSGNTIYF
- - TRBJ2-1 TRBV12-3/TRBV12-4 TGTGCCAGCAGTTTTTCAGGGGTGGGCAATGAGCAGTTCTTC CASSFSGVGNEQFF
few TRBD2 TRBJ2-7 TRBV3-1 TGTGCCAGCAGCCAAGCAGGACTAGCGGTATCCTACGAGCAGTACTTC CASSQAGLAVSYEQYF
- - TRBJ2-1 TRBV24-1 TGTGCCACCAGTGGATCAGTTGAGCAGTTCTTC CATSGSVEQFF
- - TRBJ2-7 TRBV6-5 TGTGCCAGCAGATTTCTTAGCTCCTCCGAGCAGTACTTC CASRFLSSSEQYF
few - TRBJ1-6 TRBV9 TGTGCCAGCAGCCCCCGACAGGCCTCTTCACCCCTCCACTTT CASSPRQASSPLHF
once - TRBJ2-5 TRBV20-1 TGCAGTGCTAGAGATCGCGGGTGGGAGACCCAGTACTTC CSARDRGWETQYF
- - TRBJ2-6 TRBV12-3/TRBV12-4 TGTGCCAGCATGTCCTCTGGGGCCAACGTCCTGACTTTC CASMSSGANVLTF
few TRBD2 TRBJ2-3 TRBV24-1 TGTGCCACCAGTGATCCCGGACTAGACCCAGATACGCAGTATTTT CATSDPGLDPDTQYF
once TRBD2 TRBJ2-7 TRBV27 TGTGCCCGCAGTTTCGGAGCGGGATTCCCTGACGGGGAGCAGTACTTC CARSFGAGFPDGEQYF
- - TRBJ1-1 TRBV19 TGTGCCAGTAGTACCTTGCCCTTACAGGGGAACACTGAAGCTTTCTTT CASSTLPLQGNTEAFF
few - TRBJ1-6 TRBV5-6 TGTGCCAGCAGCTTGACAGTTGTCGGGCGTTCACCCCTCCACTTT CASSLTVVGRSPLHF
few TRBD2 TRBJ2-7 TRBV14 TGTGCCAGCAGCCACGGGCGGGAGGTTTACGAGCAGTACTTC CASSHGREVYEQYF
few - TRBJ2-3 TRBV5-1 TGCGCCAGCAGCTTGCGGACAACCACAGATACGCAGTATTTT CASSLRTTTDTQYF
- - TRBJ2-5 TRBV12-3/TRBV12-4 TGTGCCAGCAGTTCTGTGGACGGCCTAGAGACCCAGTACTTC CASSSVDGLETQYF
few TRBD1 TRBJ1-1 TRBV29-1 TGCAGCGTCCCCCTAGGACAGGTATTGTACACTGAAGCTTTCTTT CSVPLGQVLYTEAFF
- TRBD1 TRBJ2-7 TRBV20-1 TGCAGTGCTAGAGCCCCACAGGGGGCGAAGGCCGAGCAGTACTTC CSARAPQGAKAEQYF
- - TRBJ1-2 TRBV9 TGTGCCAGCAGCGTAGGGACGGGTCTTGGCTACACCTTC CASSVGTGLGYTF
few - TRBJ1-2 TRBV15 TGTGCCACCAGCAGAGATCGGGTAGCGGGCTACACCTTC CATSRDRVAGYTF